The 7 T cell receptor beta chains listed next were all sequenced from one sample in a study of T cells in Graves' hyperthyroidism and ophthalmopathy. RNA transcripts gave rise to amplified TCR beta CDR3 regions. Carried out on the TCR CDR3, a first-round RT-PCR used the HTBI primer set. TCRdb re-called the multiplex PCR reads with MiXCR, one entry per CDR3 protein. The sample includes fewer than 850,000 distinct CDR3 sequences, 15% to 20% seen only once; the top ten take 15%. Sequencing input: blood. Receptors were obtained from a man over 45 with Graves' hyperthyroidism.

Many counts were recorded for this clonotype. The junction shows a germline mismatch at one end, possibly a read error. CDR3 amino acids: CASSLAGKETQYF. In DNA, the CDR3 is TGTGCCAGCAGCTTAGCTGGGAAAGAGACCCAGTACTTC. The chain carries TRBV5-1 and TRBJ2-5; D gene unclear. CDR1 and CDR2 (germline): SGHRS, YFSETQ. The CDR3 length is 13 residues.

This clonotype has ten or more counts. The chain is built from TRBV2 and TRBJ1-6, with D possibly matching TRBD1 (6 bases). This CDR3 is built from 14 residues. The V end lost 7 bases, the J end lost 6 bases, and 13 bases lay between the germline ends. CDR1 is SNHLY, CDR2 FYNNEI, per germline. CDR3 DNA sequence: TGTGCCAGCATTTTAAGGACAGCTAATTCACCCCTCCACTTT. Protein sequence: CASILRTANSPLHF.

This clonotype was counted at least ten times. The chain couples TRBV6-5 to TRBJ2-3; D is unresolved. Germline V lookup: CDR1 MNHEY, CDR2 SVGAGI. This CDR3 has 14 residues. V was shortened by 1 base and J by 3 bases, with 8 bases between the two germline ends. DNA for the CDR3: TGTGCCAGCAGTTACTTTTCTAATACAGATACGCAGTATTTT. Amino acid sequence: CASSYFSNTDTQYF.

This clonotype came up a few times. Germline is not matched at one junction end, which may reflect a read error. The chain is built from TRBV5-1 and TRBJ2-7; TRBD1 matches 11 bases. There are 17 residues in the CDR3. Per the germline V gene, CDR1 is SGHRS and CDR2 is YFSETQ. CDR3 bases: TGTGCCAGCAGCTTAGGGATGGACAGGGGGCGCGTCGACGAGCAGTACTTC. Amino acid sequence: CASSLGMDRGRVDEQYF.

This clonotype was detected only a few times. The rearrangement uses TRBV20-1 and TRBJ2-1, with D perhaps TRBD2 (6 bases). Trimming cost V 7 bases and J 4 bases, with 17 bases left between them. The CDR3 has 14 residues. Per germline, CDR1 DFQATT and CDR2 SNEGSKA (reference sequence). The CDR3 protein is CSVPGGTRYNEQFF. CDR3 bases: TGCAGTGTTCCGGGCGGGACCCGATACAATGAGCAGTTCTTC.

Ten or more counts support this clonotype. The rearrangement uses TRBV6-4 and TRBJ2-1; 7 bases line up with TRBD2. The germline V gene encodes CDR1 MRHNA and CDR2 SNTAGT. This CDR3 has 17 amino acids. J was trimmed by 7 bases and V by 3 bases; bases with no gene match: 15. The CDR3 spells CASSEREGREMENEQFF. For the CDR3, the DNA is TGTGCCAGCAGTGAAAGGGAAGGGCGGGAGATGGAAAATGAGCAGTTCTTC.

This clonotype was detected many times. Here the CDR3 reads CASSVKGGGTEAFF. DNA of the CDR3: TGTGCCAGCAGCGTCAAAGGGGGGGGCACTGAAGCTTTCTTT. The chain combines TRBV28 with TRBJ1-1, with a possible D match to TRBD1 (6 bases). The V end lost 6 bases, the J end lost 4 bases, and 15 bases lay between the germline ends. CDR1 and CDR2 from the germline V gene are MDHEN and SYDVKM. The CDR3 contains 14 residues.